This note documents a single T cell receptor (beta chain) sequence. What it binds is unknown. This specimen comes from a study of blood T cells in healthy people across ages. Findings of the study overall: Naive CD4+ cell counts and diversity both ran higher in long-lived than in aged donors.

A second about 7 to 11 cycle PCR used barcoded and J-beta primers. TCRdb independently ran MiXCR on the 5' RACE reads; one entry per CDR3 protein. The profile shows some 1.7 million distinct CDR3 sequences, 28% of them singletons. The specimen was blood. The clonotype originates from a woman aged 25-40 years in good health.

CDR3 sequence reads: CASSHGGGERNQPQHF. The CDR3 DNA reads as TGTGCCAGCAGTCACGGTGGGGGTGAGCGCAATCAGCCCCAGCATTTT. This chain uses TRBV7-2 with TRBJ1-5, with D perhaps matching TRBD1 (5 bases). The CDR3 sequence is 16 residues long. Germline V gene lookup returns CDR1 SGHTA and CDR2 FQGNSA. The V end was cut by 6 bases, the J end by 2 bases, with 17 bases between.